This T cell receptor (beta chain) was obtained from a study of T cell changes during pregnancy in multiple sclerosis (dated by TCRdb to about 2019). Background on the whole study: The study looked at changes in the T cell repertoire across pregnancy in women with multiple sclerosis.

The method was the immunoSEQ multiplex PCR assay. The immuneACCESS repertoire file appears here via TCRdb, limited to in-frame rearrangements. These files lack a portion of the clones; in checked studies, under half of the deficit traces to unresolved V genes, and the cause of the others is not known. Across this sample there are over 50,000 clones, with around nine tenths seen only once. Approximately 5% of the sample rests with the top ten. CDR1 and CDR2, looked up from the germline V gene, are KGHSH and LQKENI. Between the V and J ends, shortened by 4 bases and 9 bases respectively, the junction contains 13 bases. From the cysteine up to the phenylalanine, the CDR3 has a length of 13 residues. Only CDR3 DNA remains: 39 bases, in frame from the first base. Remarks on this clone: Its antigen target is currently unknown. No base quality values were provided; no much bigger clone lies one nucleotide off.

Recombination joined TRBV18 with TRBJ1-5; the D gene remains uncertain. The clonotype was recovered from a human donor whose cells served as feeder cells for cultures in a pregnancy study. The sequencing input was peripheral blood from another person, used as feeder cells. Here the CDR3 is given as CASSLEEIPPQHF. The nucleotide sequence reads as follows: TGTGCCAGCTCACTAGAAGAGATCCCGCCCCAGCATTTT.